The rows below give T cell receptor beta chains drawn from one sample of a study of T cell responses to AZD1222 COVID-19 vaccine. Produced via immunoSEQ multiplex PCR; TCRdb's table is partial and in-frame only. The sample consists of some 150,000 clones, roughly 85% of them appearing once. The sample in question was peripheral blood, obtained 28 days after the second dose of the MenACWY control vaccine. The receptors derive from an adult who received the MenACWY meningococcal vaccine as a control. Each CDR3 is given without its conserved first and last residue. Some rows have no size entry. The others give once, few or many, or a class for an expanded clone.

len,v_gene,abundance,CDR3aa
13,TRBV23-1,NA,ASSVTGACNQPQH
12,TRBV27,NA,ASSEHRSNQPQH
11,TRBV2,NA,ASSEAPGTGEF
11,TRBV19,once,ASTPVQGSGYT
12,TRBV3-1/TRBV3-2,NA,ASSHTDRGRPQH
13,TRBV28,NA,ASNSGGDGANEQF
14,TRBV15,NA,ATSTHGGQGRNEQF
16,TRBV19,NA,ASRFGGSASGHTDTQY
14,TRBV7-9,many,ASSPSPGGIDYGYT
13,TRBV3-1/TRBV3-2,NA,ASSQEFRRADGYT
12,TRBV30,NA,AWSKTGGNEKLF
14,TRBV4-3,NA,ASSQEGVGDGDTQY
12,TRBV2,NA,ASSWGQGRQPQH
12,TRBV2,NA,ASSEGLSTDTQY
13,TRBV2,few,ASSGTSGSQETQY
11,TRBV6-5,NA,ASKWVVDTEAF
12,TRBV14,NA,ASSQERGLVEQY
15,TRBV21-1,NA,ASSKVEGSISNYGYT
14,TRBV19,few,ASLLGRGVTNQPQH
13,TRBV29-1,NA,SVPGTSGGRHTQY
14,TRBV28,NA,ASSSLGGPNNYGYT
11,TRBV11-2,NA,ASRLGGSNEQF
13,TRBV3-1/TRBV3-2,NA,ASSQDRLSGNTIY
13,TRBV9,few,ASSVKSGVWYEQY
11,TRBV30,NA,AWSYRTDSGYT
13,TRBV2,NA,ASRTTGGWTGELF
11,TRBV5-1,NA,ASSDTGNLEAF
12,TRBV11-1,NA,ASSLVRGSTEAF
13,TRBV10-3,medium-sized,AISPIQTMNTEAF
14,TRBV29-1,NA,SVEDGLAASTDTQY
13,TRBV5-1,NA,ASSPLAQGGDTQY
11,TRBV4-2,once,ASSQTDSSEQY
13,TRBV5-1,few,ASSLGDSRYNEQF
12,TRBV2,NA,ASTEQGSGNTIY
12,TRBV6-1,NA,ASSEIVVGSPLH
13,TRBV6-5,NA,ASSYQGSGANVLT
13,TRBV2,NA,ASSPKREIGGELF
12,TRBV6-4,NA,ASSRQGQNTEAF
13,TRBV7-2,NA,ASSRDSSGANVLT
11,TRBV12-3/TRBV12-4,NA,ASSFGDFYGYT
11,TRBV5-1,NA,ASSLQGDSPLH
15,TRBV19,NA,ASSMGVMRGGNTEAF
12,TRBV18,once,ASSPRGQAGELF